These 24 T cell receptor beta chains originate from one sample sequenced in a study of cytomegalovirus exposure and HLA in healthy donors (dated by TCRdb to about 2017). Library preparation employed the immunoSEQ multiplex PCR assay. For the multiplex PCR, a mixture combining 60 forward primers for TCR Vbeta segments and 13 reverse primers for TCR Jbeta segments was used. In TCRdb, the immuneACCESS table is reduced to in-frame sequences with V and J assigned. These tables do not hold every clone; where another copy was compared, an unresolved V gene accounts for under half, and the others remain unexplained. The sample records about 30,000 clones, around nine tenths of which are singletons. The top ten constitute around 3% of the sample. Sequencing used PBMCs. These receptors were obtained from a boy between 10 and 17 years old in good health and CMV-seronegative.

V gene TRBV5-1 combines with J gene TRBJ1-4; TRBD1 is a possible D gene (6 bases). Trimming stripped 0 bases from V and 8 bases from J, with 11 bases between. Per germline, CDR1 SGHRS and CDR2 YFSETQ. This CDR3 comprises 14 residues. The CDR3 bases are TGCGCCAGCAGCTTGGCTCCAGGGGTGGAAAAACTGTTTTTT. Translating it yields CASSLAPGVEKLFF. Using reference TRBV5-1 and TRBJ1-4 for the parts outside the CDR3, the full variable domain is KAGVTQTPRYLIKTRGQQVTLSCSPISGHRSVSWYQQTPGQGLQFLFEYFSETQRNKGNFPGRFSGRQFSNSRSEMNVSTLELGDSALYLCASSLAPGVEKLFFGSGTQLSVL.

The chain recombines TRBV9 with TRBJ2-5, with 8 bases lining up with TRBD2. Germline CDR1 and CDR2: SGDLS and YYNGEE. The CDR3 has 17 residues. V was pared by 4 bases and J by 4 bases, with 15 bases of the junction left unmatched. As DNA, the CDR3 is TGTGCCAGCAGCTCTGGGACTAGAATAACCACTGGAGAGACCCAGTACTTC. Its translation: CASSSGTRITTGETQYF.

The CDR3 sequence: CASSFTGQSSYEQYF. Written as DNA, the CDR3 is TGTGCCAGCAGCTTTACGGGTCAGAGCTCCTACGAGCAGTACTTC. V usage is TRBV13 and J usage is TRBJ2-7; D gene unclear. The CDR3 sequence is 15 residues long. The V and J ends lost 3 bases and 0 bases respectively, with 12 bases between them. Per germline, CDR1 PRHDT and CDR2 FYEKMQ (reference sequence). The full variable domain, with the rest looked up from reference TRBV13 and TRBJ2-7, is AAGVIQSPRHLIKEKRETATLKCYPIPRHDTVYWYQQGPGQDPQFLISFYEKMQSDKGSIPDRFSAQQFSDYHSELNMSSLELGDSALYFCASSFTGQSSYEQYFGPGTRLTVT.

The rearrangement uses TRBV25-1 and TRBJ2-1; 7 bases align to TRBD2. The CDR3 loop spans 16 amino acids. The germline V gene has CDR1 MGHDK and CDR2 SYGVNS. V dropped 2 bases and J dropped 7; count of bases not matched to a gene: 11. The CDR3 coding sequence is TGTGCCAGCAGTGAAACTCGGCAGCGGGGAAGGAATGAGCAGTTCTTC. Its translation is CASSETRQRGRNEQFF.

This CDR3 is CATKRGGYNEQFF. The DNA of the CDR3 is TGTGCCACCAAGCGGGGGGGTTACAATGAGCAGTTCTTC. The chain combines TRBV28 with TRBJ2-1; the match to TRBD2 covers 10 bases. Germline lookup yields CDR1 MDHEN and CDR2 SYDVKM. This CDR3 is 13 amino acids long. Trimming removed 10 bases from V and 4 bases from J; junction bases left unmatched: 4.

CDR3 nucleotide sequence: TGTGCCAGCAGCTTAGAGCTAGCTGATGAGCAGTTCTTC. Protein product: CASSLELADEQFF. The chain recombines TRBV7-7 with TRBJ2-1; maybe TRBD2 (5 bases). Trimming stripped 1 base from V and 8 bases from J, with 9 bases between. Germline assignment: CDR1 SSHAT and CDR2 FNYEAQ (reference sequence). This CDR3 has 13 amino acids.

This clone was counted a few times. The chain joins TRBV7-2 to TRBJ1-5; no clear D. Germline-derived CDR1 and CDR2 are SGHTA and FQGNSA. The germline V and J ends were trimmed by 3 bases and 0 bases, with 6 bases remaining between them. This CDR3 has 14 residues. The CDR3 DNA reads as TGTGCCAGCAGCTTCGCGGTTAGCAATCAGCCCCAGCATTTT. This encodes CASSFAVSNQPQHF.

The chain links TRBV28 to TRBJ2-1; 7 bases fit TRBD2. Germline CDR1 MDHEN, CDR2 SYDVKM. Germline trimming cut 10 bases from V and 9 bases from J; bases unmatched to any gene: 6. The CDR3 sequence is 11 residues long. For the CDR3, the DNA is TGTGCCACCAAGACTAGCCGTGAGCAGTTCTTC. Amino acid sequence: CATKTSREQFF.

The chain is built from TRBV6-5 and TRBJ2-3; D not resolved. V gave up 0 bases and J gave up 7 bases, with 14 bases separating them. Germline V gives CDR1 MNHEY, CDR2 SVGAGI. This CDR3 region has 15 residues. DNA of the CDR3: TGTGCCAGCAGTTACTCGACGGCGGTATGGTATACGCAGTATTTT. Residues: CASSYSTAVWYTQYF.

The chain joins TRBV6-4 to TRBJ2-7, with 10 bases matching TRBD2. The CDR3 runs to 14 residues. Germline V gene lookup returns CDR1 MRHNA and CDR2 SNTAGT. The V and J ends lost 4 bases and 1 base, in that order; junction bases with no gene match: 1. The DNA for the CDR3 is TGTGCCAGCAGTGTAGCGGGGGGATCCTACGAGCAGTACTTC. It specifies CASSVAGGSYEQYF.

This chain links TRBV10-1 with TRBJ2-7; TRBD1 aligns across 9 bases. V dropped 6 bases and J dropped 3; count of bases not matched to a gene: 9. Germline assignment: CDR1 WNHNN and CDR2 SYGVQD (reference sequence). There are 15 residues in the CDR3. The CDR3 nucleotides read TGCGCCAGCAGCGGGACAGGGTTCCCCTACTACGAGCAGTACTTC. Protein product: CASSGTGFPYYEQYF.

The V gene is TRBV2, the J gene TRBJ1-5; TRBD1 might be the D (6 bases). Germline V gene lookup returns CDR1 SNHLY and CDR2 FYNNEI. This CDR3 contains 14 residues. V was trimmed by 7 bases and J by 4 bases, leaving 14 bases between them. The DNA for the CDR3 is TGTGCCAGCACGAGGGACACTCCAAATCAGCCCCAGCATTTT. As protein: CASTRDTPNQPQHF.

CDR3 bases: TGCGCCAGCAGCTTGGCCAAACAGGGGACTGAAGCTTTCTTT. Protein sequence: CASSLAKQGTEAFF. V gene TRBV5-1 combines with J gene TRBJ1-1, with 7 bases lining up with TRBD1. V gave up 0 bases and J gave up 5 bases; unmatched junction bases: 4. CDR1 SGHRS and CDR2 YFSETQ come from the germline V gene. The CDR3 contains 14 residues. The full variable domain, completed using reference TRBV5-1 and TRBJ1-1, is KAGVTQTPRYLIKTRGQQVTLSCSPISGHRSVSWYQQTPGQGLQFLFEYFSETQRNKGNFPGRFSGRQFSNSRSEMNVSTLELGDSALYLCASSLAKQGTEAFFGQGTRLTVV.

The chain links TRBV6-1 to TRBJ1-1; TRBD1 matches at 8 bases. The ends lost 8 bases at V and 5 bases at J; junction bases unmatched: 7. From germline, CDR1 is MNHNS and CDR2 SASEGT. This CDR3 has 13 amino acids. As DNA, the CDR3 is TGTGCCAGCTGGAGACAGGGGATGACTGAAGCTTTCTTT. Translated: CASWRQGMTEAFF.

The rearrangement uses TRBV6-5 and TRBJ2-1, with 13 bases aligning to TRBD2. This CDR3 is built from 15 residues. CDR1 MNHEY and CDR2 SVGAGI come from the germline V gene. J lost 7 bases, V lost 2 bases, and 2 bases had no gene match. The CDR3 DNA reads TGTGCCAGCAGTTACAGGACTAGCGGGGGAAATGAGCAGTTCTTC. Its protein is CASSYRTSGGNEQFF.

This chain uses TRBV11-1 with TRBJ2-2, with TRBD1 matching over 8 bases. Germline values: CDR1 SGHAT, CDR2 FQDESV (reference sequence). Germline trimming cut 4 bases from V and 6 bases from J; bases unmatched to any gene: 19. The CDR3 length is 19 residues. The CDR3 DNA is TGTGCCAGCAGCTCTCGCTCCTATTCATGGACAGGGTTTCCCGGGGAGCTGTTTTTT. This codes for CASSSRSYSWTGFPGELFF.

The CDR3 DNA sequence: TGTGCCATCAGTGGGTTGACAGGGTCCTATGGCTACACCTTC. Residues: CAISGLTGSYGYTF. This chain joins TRBV10-3 and TRBJ1-2, with 7 positions matching TRBD1. Germline-derived CDR1 and CDR2 are ENHRY and SYGVKD. The CDR3 has 14 amino acids. Losses at the gene ends were 4 bases for V and 4 bases for J; bases not matched to a gene: 6.

The V gene is TRBV4-1, the J gene TRBJ2-2, with 7 bases fitting TRBD1. Per germline, CDR1 MGHRA and CDR2 YSYEKL. Germline trimming cut 0 bases from V and 4 bases from J; bases unmatched to any gene: 2. The CDR3 length is 15 residues. DNA of the CDR3: TGCGCCAGCAGCCAAGAAGACAGGGTCACCGGGGAGCTGTTTTTT. It yields the protein CASSQEDRVTGELFF.

The rearrangement uses TRBV28 and TRBJ1-2, with D possibly matching TRBD1 (5 bases). Germline lookup yields CDR1 MDHEN and CDR2 SYDVKM. The CDR3 spans 15 residues. Trimming left V 3 bases short and J 7 bases short, with 18 bases between. The CDR3 coding sequence is TGTGCCAGCAGTTTCGCGGGGCTACAGCAGTCTGGCTACACCTTC. Its protein is CASSFAGLQQSGYTF.

The chain employs TRBV7-9 and TRBJ2-3; maybe TRBD1 (5 bases). This CDR3 has 15 residues. The V and J ends lost 4 bases and 0 bases respectively, with 11 bases between them. Germline V lookup: CDR1 SEHNR, CDR2 FQNEAQ (reference sequence). The CDR3 nucleotides are TGTGCCAGCAGCTCCGACAGATATAGCACAGATACGCAGTATTTT. Translation gives CASSSDRYSTDTQYF.

The chain carries TRBV19 and TRBJ2-3; D is unclear. The V gene lost 3 bases and the J gene lost 3 bases, with 10 bases spanning the gap. There are 14 residues in the CDR3. Germline V lookup: CDR1 LNHDA, CDR2 SQIVND (reference sequence). The CDR3, as DNA: TGTGCCAGTAGTATCGTTCAGCGAACAGATACGCAGTATTTT. This translates into CASSIVQRTDTQYF. Based on the CDR3 plus reference TRBV19 and TRBJ2-3, the full variable domain is DGGITQSPKYLFRKEGQNVTLSCEQNLNHDAMYWYRQDPGQGLRLIYYSQIVNDFQKGDIAEGYSVSREKKESFPLTVTSAQKNPTAFYLCASSIVQRTDTQYFGPGTRLTVL.

V is TRBV19 and J is TRBJ1-1; TRBD1 matches 8 bases. The CDR3 covers 14 residues. Germline V gives CDR1 LNHDA, CDR2 SQIVND (reference sequence). V lost 8 bases, J lost 4 bases, and 9 bases stayed unmatched. The chain's CDR3 is CASSGWDRRTEAFF. Written as DNA, the CDR3 is TGTGCCAGTTCTGGGTGGGACAGGCGCACTGAAGCTTTCTTT.

The rearrangement links TRBV2 to TRBJ1-5, with D perhaps TRBD1 (5 bases). V lost 6 bases and J 3 bases, leaving 15 bases between the germline ends. This CDR3 spans 15 amino acids. Germline V gene data show CDR1 as SNHLY and CDR2 as FYNNEI. CDR3 nucleotide sequence: TGTGCCAGCAGCGTCGGTCAGGGCTTCAATCAGCCCCAGCATTTT. It is translated as CASSVGQGFNQPQHF.

The rearrangement joins TRBV14 to TRBJ1-6, with D uncertain. Germline loops: CDR1 SGHDN, CDR2 FVKESK. CDR3 length: 16 amino acids. Deletions cut 4 bases from V and 0 bases from J, with 10 bases between. The CDR3 loop reads CASSRAPSSYNSPLHF. CDR3 coding DNA: TGTGCCAGCAGCCGGGCCCCGAGCTCCTATAATTCACCCCTCCACTTT. Using reference TRBV14 and TRBJ1-6 for the parts outside the CDR3, the full variable domain is EAGVTQFPSHSVIEKGQTVTLRCDPISGHDNLYWYRRVMGKEIKFLLHFVKESKQDESGMPNNRFLAERTGGTYSTLKVQPAELEDSGVYFCASSRAPSSYNSPLHFGNGTRLTVT.